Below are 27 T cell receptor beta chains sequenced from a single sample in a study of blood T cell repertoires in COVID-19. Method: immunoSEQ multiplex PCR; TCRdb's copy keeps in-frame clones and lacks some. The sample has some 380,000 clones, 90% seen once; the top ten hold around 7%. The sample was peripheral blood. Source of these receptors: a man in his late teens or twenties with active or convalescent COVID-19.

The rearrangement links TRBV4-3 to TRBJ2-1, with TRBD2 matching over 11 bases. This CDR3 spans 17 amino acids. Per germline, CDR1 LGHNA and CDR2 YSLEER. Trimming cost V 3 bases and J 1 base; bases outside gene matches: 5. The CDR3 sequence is CASSQAGTSGSYNEQFF. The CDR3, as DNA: TGCGCCAGCAGCCAGGCCGGGACTAGCGGATCCTACAATGAGCAGTTCTTC.

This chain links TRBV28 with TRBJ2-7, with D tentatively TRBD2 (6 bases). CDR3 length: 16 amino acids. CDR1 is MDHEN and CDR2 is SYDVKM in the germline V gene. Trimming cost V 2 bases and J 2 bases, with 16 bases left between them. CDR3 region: CASSLVSGGQPYEQYF. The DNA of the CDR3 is TGTGCCAGCAGTTTAGTCTCTGGAGGGCAACCCTACGAGCAGTACTTC.

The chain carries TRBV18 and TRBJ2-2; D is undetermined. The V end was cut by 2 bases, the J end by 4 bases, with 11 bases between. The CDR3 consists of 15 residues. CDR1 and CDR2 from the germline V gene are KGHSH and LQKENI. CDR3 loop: CASSPGQLGTGELFF. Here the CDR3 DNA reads TGTGCCAGCTCACCAGGTCAGCTAGGCACCGGGGAGCTGTTTTTT. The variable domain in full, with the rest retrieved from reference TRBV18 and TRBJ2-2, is NAGVMQNPRHLVRRRGQEARLRCSPMKGHSHVYWYRQLPEEGLKFMVYLQKENIIDESGMPKERFSAEFPKEGPSILRIQQVVRGDSAAYFCASSPGQLGTGELFFGEGSRLTVL.

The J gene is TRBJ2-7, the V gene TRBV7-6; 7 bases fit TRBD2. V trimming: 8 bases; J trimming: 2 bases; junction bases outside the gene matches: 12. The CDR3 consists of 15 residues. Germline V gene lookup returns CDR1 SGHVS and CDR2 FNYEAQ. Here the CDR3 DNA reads TGTGCCAGCGCCCCTTCGTGGGAGGGGACCTACGAGCAGTACTTC. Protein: CASAPSWEGTYEQYF.

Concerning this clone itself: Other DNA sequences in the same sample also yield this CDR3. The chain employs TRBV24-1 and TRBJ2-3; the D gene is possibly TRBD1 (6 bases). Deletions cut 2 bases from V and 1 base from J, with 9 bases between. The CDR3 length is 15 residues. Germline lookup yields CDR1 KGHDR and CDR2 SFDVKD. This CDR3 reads CATSDWGRGTDTQYF. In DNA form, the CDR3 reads TGTGCCACCAGTGATTGGGGGCGAGGCACAGATACGCAGTATTTT.

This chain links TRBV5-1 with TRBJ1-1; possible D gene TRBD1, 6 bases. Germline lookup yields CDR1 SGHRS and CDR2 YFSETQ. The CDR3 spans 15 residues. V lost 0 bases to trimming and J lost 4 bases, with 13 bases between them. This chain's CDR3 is CASSLGTGSRTEAFF. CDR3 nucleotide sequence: TGCGCCAGCAGCTTGGGAACAGGGTCGCGCACTGAAGCTTTCTTT.

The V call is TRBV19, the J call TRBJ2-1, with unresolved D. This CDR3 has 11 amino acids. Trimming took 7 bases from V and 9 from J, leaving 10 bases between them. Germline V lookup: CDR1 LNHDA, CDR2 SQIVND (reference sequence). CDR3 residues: CASNEAGEQFF. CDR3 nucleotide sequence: TGTGCCAGTAACGAGGCTGGTGAGCAGTTCTTC.

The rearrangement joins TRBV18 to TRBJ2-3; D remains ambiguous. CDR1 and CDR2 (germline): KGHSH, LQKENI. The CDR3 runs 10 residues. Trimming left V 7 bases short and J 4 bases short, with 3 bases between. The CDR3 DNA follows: TGTGCCAGCTTCGCAGATACGCAGTATTTT. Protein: CASFADTQYF.

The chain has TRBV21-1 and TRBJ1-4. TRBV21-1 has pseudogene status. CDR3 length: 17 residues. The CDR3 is CASSRACLGGADEKLFF. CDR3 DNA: TGTGCCAGCAGCAGAGCTTGTTTGGGAGGGGCGGATGAAAAACTGTTTTTT.

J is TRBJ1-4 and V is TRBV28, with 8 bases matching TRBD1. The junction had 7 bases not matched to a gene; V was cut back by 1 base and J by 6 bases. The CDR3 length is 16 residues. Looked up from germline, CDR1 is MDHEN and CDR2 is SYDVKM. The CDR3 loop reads CASSLYRTGRDEKLFF. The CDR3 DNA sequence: TGTGCCAGCAGTTTATACCGGACAGGGCGGGATGAAAAACTGTTTTTT.

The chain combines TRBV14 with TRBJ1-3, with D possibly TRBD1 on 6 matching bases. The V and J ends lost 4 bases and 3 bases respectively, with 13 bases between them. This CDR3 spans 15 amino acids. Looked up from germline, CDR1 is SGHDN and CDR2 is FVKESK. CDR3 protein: CASSPQGFSGNTIYF. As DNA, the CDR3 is TGTGCCAGCAGCCCACAGGGATTCAGTGGAAACACCATATATTTT.

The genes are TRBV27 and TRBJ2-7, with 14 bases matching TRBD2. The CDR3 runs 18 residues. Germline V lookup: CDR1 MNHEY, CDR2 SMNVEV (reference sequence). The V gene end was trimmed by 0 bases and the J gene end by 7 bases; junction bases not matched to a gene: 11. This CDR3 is CASSLSHRGLAGAQEQYF. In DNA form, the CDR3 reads TGTGCCAGCAGTTTATCCCATCGGGGACTAGCGGGAGCGCAGGAGCAGTACTTC.

Here the CDR3 reads CASSGPTGGWMDTQYF. The CDR3 DNA reads as TGTGCCAGCAGCGGACCGACAGGGGGGTGGATGGATACGCAGTATTTT. The rearrangement joins TRBV7-9 to TRBJ2-3, with TRBD1 matching 9 bases. This CDR3 contains 16 residues. In germline, CDR1 is SEHNR, CDR2 FQNEAQ (reference sequence). V trimming: 5 bases; J trimming: 6 bases; junction bases outside the gene matches: 12.

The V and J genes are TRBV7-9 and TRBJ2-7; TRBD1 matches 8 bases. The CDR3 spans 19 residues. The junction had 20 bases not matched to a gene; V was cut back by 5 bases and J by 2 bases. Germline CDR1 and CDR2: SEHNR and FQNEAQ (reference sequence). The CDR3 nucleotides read TGTGCCAGCAGCGACTGGACAGGGACCGACCCGAAACCAACCTACGAGCAGTACTTC. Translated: CASSDWTGTDPKPTYEQYF.

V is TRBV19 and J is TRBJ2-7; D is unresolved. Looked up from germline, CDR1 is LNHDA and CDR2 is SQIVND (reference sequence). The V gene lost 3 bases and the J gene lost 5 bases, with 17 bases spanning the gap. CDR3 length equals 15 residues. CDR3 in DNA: TGTGCCAGTAGTATTTTTAAGCGACCCCAGAACGAGCAGTACTTC. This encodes CASSIFKRPQNEQYF. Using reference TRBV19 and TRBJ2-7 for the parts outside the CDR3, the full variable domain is DGGITQSPKYLFRKEGQNVTLSCEQNLNHDAMYWYRQDPGQGLRLIYYSQIVNDFQKGDIAEGYSVSREKKESFPLTVTSAQKNPTAFYLCASSIFKRPQNEQYFGPGTRLTVT.

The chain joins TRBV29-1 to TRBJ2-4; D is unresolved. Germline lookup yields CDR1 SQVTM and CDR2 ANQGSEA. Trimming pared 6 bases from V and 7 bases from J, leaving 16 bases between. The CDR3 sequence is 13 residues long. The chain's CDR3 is CSVRLDLVNIQYF. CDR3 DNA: TGCAGCGTCAGACTGGATTTGGTGAACATTCAGTACTTC.

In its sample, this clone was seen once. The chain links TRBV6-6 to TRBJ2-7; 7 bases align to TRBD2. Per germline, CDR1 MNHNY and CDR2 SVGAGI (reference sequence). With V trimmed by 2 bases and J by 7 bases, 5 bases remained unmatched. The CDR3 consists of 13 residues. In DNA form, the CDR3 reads TGTGCCAGCAGTTACGGCGGGGGAGAAGAGCAGTACTTC. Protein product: CASSYGGGEEQYF.

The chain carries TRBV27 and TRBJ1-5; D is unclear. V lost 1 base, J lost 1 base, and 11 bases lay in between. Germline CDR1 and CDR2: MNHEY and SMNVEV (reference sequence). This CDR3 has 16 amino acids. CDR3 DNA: TGTGCCAGCAGTTTATATTCAGGAGGGAGCAATCAGCCCCAGCATTTT. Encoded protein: CASSLYSGGSNQPQHF.

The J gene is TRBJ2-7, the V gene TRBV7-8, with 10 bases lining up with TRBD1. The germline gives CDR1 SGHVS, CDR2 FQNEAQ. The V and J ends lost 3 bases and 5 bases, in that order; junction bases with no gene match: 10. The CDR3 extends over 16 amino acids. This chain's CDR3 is CASSFRQGAKENEQYF. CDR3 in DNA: TGTGCCAGCAGCTTCCGACAGGGGGCAAAGGAGAACGAGCAGTACTTC.

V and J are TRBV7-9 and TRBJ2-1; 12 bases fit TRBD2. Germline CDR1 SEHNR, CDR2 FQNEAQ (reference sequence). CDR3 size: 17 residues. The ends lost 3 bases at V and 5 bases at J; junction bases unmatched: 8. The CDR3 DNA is TGTGCCAGCAGCTTCCTAGCGGGGGGGCAACCCCACAATGAGCAGTTCTTC. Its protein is CASSFLAGGQPHNEQFF.

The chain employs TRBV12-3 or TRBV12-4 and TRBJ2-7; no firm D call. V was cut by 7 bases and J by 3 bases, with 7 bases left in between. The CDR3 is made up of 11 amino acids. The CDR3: CASTPGYEQYF. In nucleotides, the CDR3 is TGTGCCAGCACTCCGGGCTACGAGCAGTACTTC.

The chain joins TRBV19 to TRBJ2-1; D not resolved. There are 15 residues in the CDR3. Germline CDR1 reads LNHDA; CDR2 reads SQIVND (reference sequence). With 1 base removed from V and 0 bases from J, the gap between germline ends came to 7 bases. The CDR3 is CASSIGSSSYNEQFF. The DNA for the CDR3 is TGTGCCAGTAGTATAGGATCGAGCTCCTACAATGAGCAGTTCTTC.

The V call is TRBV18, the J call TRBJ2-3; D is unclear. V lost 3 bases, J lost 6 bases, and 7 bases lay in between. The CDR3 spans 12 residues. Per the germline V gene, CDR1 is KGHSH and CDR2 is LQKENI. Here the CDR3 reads CASSPAGDTQYF. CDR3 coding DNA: TGTGCCAGCTCACCGGCCGGGGATACGCAGTATTTT.

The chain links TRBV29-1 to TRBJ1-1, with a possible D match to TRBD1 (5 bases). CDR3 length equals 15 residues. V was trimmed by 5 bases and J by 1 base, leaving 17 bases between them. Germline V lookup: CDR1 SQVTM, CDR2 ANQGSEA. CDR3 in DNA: TGCAGCGTTATTAGAAAAGCGACAGAGAACACTGAAGCTTTCTTT. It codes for CSVIRKATENTEAFF.

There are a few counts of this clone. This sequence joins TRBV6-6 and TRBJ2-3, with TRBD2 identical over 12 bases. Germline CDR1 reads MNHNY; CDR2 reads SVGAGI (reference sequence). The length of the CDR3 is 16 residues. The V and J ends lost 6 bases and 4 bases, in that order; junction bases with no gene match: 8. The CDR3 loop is CASSNPLAGGADTQYF. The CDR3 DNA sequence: TGTGCCAGCAGCAACCCACTAGCGGGAGGAGCAGATACGCAGTATTTT.

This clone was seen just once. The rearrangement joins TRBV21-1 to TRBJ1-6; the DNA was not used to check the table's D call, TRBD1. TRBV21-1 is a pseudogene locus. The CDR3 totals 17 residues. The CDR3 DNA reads TGTGCCAGCAGCAAATGGACCACAGGGTTTGATAATTCACCCCTCCACTTT. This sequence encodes CASSKWTTGFDNSPLHF.

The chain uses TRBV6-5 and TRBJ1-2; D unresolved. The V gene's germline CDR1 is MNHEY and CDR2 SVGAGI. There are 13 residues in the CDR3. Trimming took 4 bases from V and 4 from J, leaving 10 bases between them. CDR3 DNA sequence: TGTGCCAGCAGTTCCCTCGGGATCTATGGCTACACCTTC. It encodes CASSSLGIYGYTF.